Shown below are 11 T cell receptor beta chains from a single sample sequenced in a study of blood T cell repertoires in COVID-19. TCRdb's table, derived via immunoSEQ multiplex PCR, lists solely in-frame clones and lacks some. Of roughly 250,000 clones listed, about 86% are singletons. Material: peripheral blood. Receptors originate from a person aged 65-85 years with COVID-19, enrolled during active disease.

This rearrangement joins TRBV27 to TRBJ1-4; D is perhaps TRBD1 (6 bases). This CDR3 region has 13 residues. Looked up from germline, CDR1 is MNHEY and CDR2 is SMNVEV (reference sequence). V lost 3 bases and J 10 bases, leaving 12 bases between the germline ends. CDR3 sequence (DNA): TGTGCCAGCAGTTTCAGGGACATGGGAAAACTGTTTTTT. It translates to CASSFRDMGKLFF. Full variable domain (outside the CDR3, taken from reference TRBV27 and TRBJ1-4): EAQVTQNPRYLITVTGKKLTVTCSQNMNHEYMSWYRQDPGLGLRQIYYSMNVEVTDKGDVPEGYKVSRKEKRNFPLILESPSPNQTSLYFCASSFRDMGKLFFGSGTQLSVL.

This chain links TRBV5-1 with TRBJ1-3, with D possibly being TRBD1 (6 bases). CDR1 SGHRS and CDR2 YFSETQ come from the germline V gene. The germline V and J ends were trimmed by 3 bases and 2 bases, with 9 bases remaining between them. The CDR3 length is 14 residues. The CDR3 protein is CASSSQGTGNTIYF. The DNA of the CDR3 is TGCGCCAGCAGCTCACAGGGTACTGGAAACACCATATATTTT. The variable domain in full, with the rest retrieved from reference TRBV5-1 and TRBJ1-3, is KAGVTQTPRYLIKTRGQQVTLSCSPISGHRSVSWYQQTPGQGLQFLFEYFSETQRNKGNFPGRFSGRQFSNSRSEMNVSTLELGDSALYLCASSSQGTGNTIYFGEGSWLTVV.

The rearrangement links TRBV4-2 to TRBJ1-5, with D perhaps matching TRBD1 (5 bases). V was trimmed by 0 bases and J by 9 bases, leaving 12 bases between them. Germline V gene lookup returns CDR1 LGHNA and CDR2 YNFKEQ. This CDR3 is 14 amino acids long. In DNA form, the CDR3 reads TGTGCCAGCAGCCAAGATGTAGGGGATCGGCCCCAGCATTTT. Protein sequence: CASSQDVGDRPQHF.

The chain links TRBV4-1 to TRBJ2-5; D is perhaps TRBD1 (5 bases). There are 15 residues in the CDR3. Germline values: CDR1 MGHRA, CDR2 YSYEKL. V gave up 3 bases and J gave up 1 base, with 12 bases separating them. The CDR3 is CASSHGLTVQETQYF. CDR3 nucleotide sequence: TGCGCCAGCAGCCACGGCCTGACAGTCCAAGAGACCCAGTACTTC.

DNA of the CDR3: TGTGCCAGCAGCCCAAGGTTGGCTAGCAGATCTTACAATGAGCAGTTCTTC. Its protein is CASSPRLASRSYNEQFF. This sequence joins TRBV7-2 and TRBJ2-1; D is possibly TRBD2 (5 bases). The V and J ends lost 5 bases and 4 bases respectively, with 21 bases between them. This CDR3 has 17 residues. Germline loops: CDR1 SGHTA, CDR2 FQGNSA.

The V call is TRBV25-1, the J call TRBJ2-7; a possible D gene is TRBD1 (7 bases). This CDR3 is built from 15 residues. CDR1 and CDR2 from the germline V gene are MGHDK and SYGVNS. The V end lost 3 bases, the J end lost 2 bases, and 14 bases lay between the germline ends. DNA of the CDR3: TGTGCCAGCAGTGACCCGGGCAGGGGGGCCTACGAGCAGTACTTC. As protein: CASSDPGRGAYEQYF.

V and J are TRBV19 and TRBJ1-1, with 8 bases lining up with TRBD1. The CDR3 is 14 amino acids. The germline V gene has CDR1 LNHDA and CDR2 SQIVND (reference sequence). The ends lost 6 bases at V and 7 bases at J; junction bases unmatched: 10. The CDR3, as DNA: TGTGCCAGTAGGACAGGGGTCAGCCCCGGTGAAGCTTTCTTT. Protein product: CASRTGVSPGEAFF.

The rearrangement uses TRBV19 and TRBJ2-7; possibly TRBD1 for D (6 bases). The germline V and J ends were trimmed by 8 bases and 1 base, with 15 bases remaining between them. The CDR3 contains 14 residues. Germline V lookup: CDR1 LNHDA, CDR2 SQIVND (reference sequence). CDR3 bases: TGTGCCAGTGCCGGGACACCCTCTTCCTACGAGCAGTACTTC. Translating gives CASAGTPSSYEQYF.

This chain connects TRBV11-2 to TRBJ2-2, with 8 bases that match TRBD1. The CDR3 extends over 15 amino acids. Trimming removed 6 bases from V and 5 bases from J; junction bases left unmatched: 8. Germline V gene sequence: CDR1 SGHAT, CDR2 FQNNGV. CDR3 DNA sequence: TGTGCCAGCAGGGACGCAGGGGGCGCGACCGGGGAGCTGTTTTTT. As protein: CASRDAGGATGELFF.

J is TRBJ1-1 and V is TRBV30; 8 positions agree with TRBD1. The CDR3 totals 12 residues. The V segment lost 5 bases and the J segment 7 bases; nucleotides outside the gene matches: 6. Germline-derived CDR1 and CDR2 are GTSNPN and SVGIG (reference sequence). In DNA form, the CDR3 reads TGTGCCTGGGGGACAGGTCGGAATGAAGCTTTCTTT. Translating gives CAWGTGRNEAFF.

J is TRBJ2-1 and V is TRBV7-3; a weak D match, TRBD2 (6 bases). This CDR3 has 15 amino acids. Deletions cut 5 bases from V and 5 bases from J, with 16 bases between. Germline assignment: CDR1 SGHTA and CDR2 FQGTGA. The CDR3 region has the DNA TGTGCCAGCAGCCCGCTGGCGGGGCTGGACAATGAGCAGTTCTTC. Translating it yields CASSPLAGLDNEQFF.